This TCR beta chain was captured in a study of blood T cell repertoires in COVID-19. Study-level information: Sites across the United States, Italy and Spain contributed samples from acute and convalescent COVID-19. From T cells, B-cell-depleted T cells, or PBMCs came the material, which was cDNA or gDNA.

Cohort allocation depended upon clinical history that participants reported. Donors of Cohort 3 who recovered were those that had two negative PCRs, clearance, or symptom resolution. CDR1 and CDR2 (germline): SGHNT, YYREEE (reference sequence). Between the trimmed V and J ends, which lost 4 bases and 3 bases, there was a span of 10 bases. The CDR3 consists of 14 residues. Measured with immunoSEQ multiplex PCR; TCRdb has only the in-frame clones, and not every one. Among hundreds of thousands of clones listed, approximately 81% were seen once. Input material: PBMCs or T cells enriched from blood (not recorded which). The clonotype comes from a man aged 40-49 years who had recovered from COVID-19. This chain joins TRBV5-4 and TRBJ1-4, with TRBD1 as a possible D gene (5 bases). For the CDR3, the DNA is TGTGCCAGCAGCCACGCGGGACCTAATGAAAAACTGTTTTTT. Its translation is CASSHAGPNEKLFF.